The 20 T cell receptor beta chains below come from one sample, sequenced in a study of cytomegalovirus exposure and HLA in healthy donors. Profiling relied on immunoSEQ multiplex PCR, and the TCRdb table lists in-frame clones only, not all of them. Here the sample spans about 300,000 clones, 88% being singletons. Sequenced material: PBMCs. These receptors all stem from a woman younger than 30 in good health and CMV-seronegative.

The chain couples TRBV27 to TRBJ2-2, with a possible D match to TRBD1 (5 bases). The CDR3 is 18 residues long. Per germline, CDR1 MNHEY and CDR2 SMNVEV (reference sequence). V was pared by 0 bases and J by 3 bases, with 17 bases between. The CDR3 nucleotides read TGTGCCAGCAGTTTATCTACGTGGGGTAGGGGTGACACCGGGGAGCTGTTTTTT. As protein: CASSLSTWGRGDTGELFF.

This sequence joins TRBV28 and TRBJ2-1, with TRBD2 matching 11 bases. This CDR3 spans 23 amino acids. Unmatched junction bases numbered 31, after V lost 3 bases and J lost 9 bases. Germline CDR1 is MDHEN and CDR2 is SYDVKM. The CDR3 DNA reads as TGTGCCAGCAGTTTCCTCATCACCCTTGGAGGGACAGGAATACTAGCGGGAGCGAGTGAGCAGTTCTTC. Amino acids: CASSFLITLGGTGILAGASEQFF.

The rearrangement joins TRBV29-1 to TRBJ2-7; weak D call: TRBD2 (6 bases). The germline V and J ends were trimmed by 0 bases and 4 bases, with 16 bases remaining between them. The CDR3 runs 15 residues. From germline, CDR1 is SQVTM and CDR2 ANQGSEA. The CDR3 DNA sequence: TGCAGCGTTGAAGAGGGGGGAGGAAGAAGGTACGAGCAGTACTTC. Residues: CSVEEGGGRRYEQYF.

The chain employs TRBV28 and TRBJ2-3; 8 bases match TRBD1. The CDR3 has 15 residues. Germline V gene sequence: CDR1 MDHEN, CDR2 SYDVKM. V dropped 2 bases and J dropped 4; count of bases not matched to a gene: 5. The CDR3 sequence: CASSLVGQGADTQYF. The CDR3 nucleotides read TGTGCCAGCAGTTTAGTCGGACAGGGTGCAGATACGCAGTATTTT.

As regards this clone: The sample carries other DNA sequences with the same CDR3. This chain connects TRBV5-1 to TRBJ2-5; no clear D gene. V gave up 0 bases and J gave up 2 bases, with 8 bases separating them. This CDR3 has 14 residues. Germline CDR1 reads SGHRS; CDR2 reads YFSETQ. DNA for the CDR3: TGCGCCAGCAGCTTGGTCCCAGGACAAGAGACCCAGTACTTC. Translated: CASSLVPGQETQYF.

The chain carries TRBV14 and TRBJ2-5, with D possibly TRBD2 on 6 matching bases. CDR3 length: 20 residues. Germline V lookup: CDR1 SGHDN, CDR2 FVKESK. Trimming removed 2 bases from V and 5 bases from J, with 30 bases in between. CDR3 region: CASSQRSGGLARIYGETQYF. The CDR3 DNA sequence: TGTGCCAGCAGCCAAAGAAGCGGAGGCCTAGCGCGAATCTATGGGGAGACCCAGTACTTC.

This clone is a singleton in its sample. The chain joins TRBV9 to TRBJ2-5; 9 nucleotides line up with TRBD1. The CDR3 totals 16 residues. Losses at the gene ends were 3 bases for V and 0 bases for J; bases not matched to a gene: 6. Germline V lookup: CDR1 SGDLS, CDR2 YYNGEE. CDR3 coding DNA: TGTGCCAGCAGCGGCGCCGGGACAGGGTACCAAGAGACCCAGTACTTC. Translated: CASSGAGTGYQETQYF.

The gene calls are TRBV9 and TRBJ2-3, with 15 bases matching TRBD2. There are 18 residues in the CDR3. Per germline, CDR1 SGDLS and CDR2 YYNGEE. Trimming took 3 bases from V and 4 from J; bases not matched to a gene: 9. CDR3 in amino acids: CASSARTSGRGWADTQYF. The CDR3 DNA is TGTGCCAGCAGCGCCCGGACTAGCGGGAGGGGTTGGGCAGATACGCAGTATTTT.

The chain is built from TRBV27 and TRBJ1-2, with 7 bases aligning to TRBD1. V shed 5 bases and J 7 bases; nucleotides not matched to a gene: 10. Germline CDR1 is MNHEY and CDR2 is SMNVEV (reference sequence). This CDR3 region has 14 residues. The DNA for the CDR3 is TGTGCCAGCAGTAACCTACAGGGGAAGATTGGCTACACCTTC. It is translated as CASSNLQGKIGYTF.

This chain links TRBV9 with TRBJ2-4, with D possibly TRBD2 on 6 matching bases. This CDR3 contains 12 residues. Trimming removed 4 bases from V and 7 bases from J, with 9 bases in between. Germline V gene lookup returns CDR1 SGDLS and CDR2 YYNGEE. CDR3 in DNA: TGTGCCAGCAGCAATACTAGCAACATTCAGTACTTC. It yields the protein CASSNTSNIQYF.

The chain links TRBV19 to TRBJ1-5, with D unclear. The CDR3 contains 18 residues. Trimming took off 5 bases at V and 0 bases at J, with 20 bases between the two ends. Germline CDR1 and CDR2: LNHDA and SQIVND (reference sequence). The CDR3 DNA reads TGTGCCAGTAGTGCCTTCGGAGGGTGGGGATATAGCAATCAGCCCCAGCATTTT. Protein product: CASSAFGGWGYSNQPQHF. Combining the CDR3 with reference TRBV19 and TRBJ1-5 gives the whole variable domain DGGITQSPKYLFRKEGQNVTLSCEQNLNHDAMYWYRQDPGQGLRLIYYSQIVNDFQKGDIAEGYSVSREKKESFPLTVTSAQKNPTAFYLCASSAFGGWGYSNQPQHFGDGTRLSIL.

The rearrangement joins TRBV7-2 to TRBJ2-1; 9 bases line up with TRBD2. The CDR3 is made up of 15 amino acids. Germline V gives CDR1 SGHTA, CDR2 FQGNSA. Germline trimming cut 6 bases from V and 5 bases from J; bases unmatched to any gene: 8. The CDR3 region is CASRSTSGLHNEQFF. DNA for the CDR3: TGTGCCAGCAGATCTACTAGCGGGTTGCACAATGAGCAGTTCTTC.

The chain carries TRBV9 and TRBJ2-2; maybe TRBD2 (6 bases). The V end lost 3 bases, the J end lost 2 bases, and 11 bases lay between the germline ends. Germline CDR1 is SGDLS and CDR2 is YYNGEE. The CDR3 covers 15 residues. CDR3 sequence: CASSEGTLNTGELFF. CDR3 sequence (DNA): TGTGCCAGCAGCGAAGGGACTTTAAACACCGGGGAGCTGTTTTTT.

The chain is built from TRBV7-2 and TRBJ2-7, with D tentatively TRBD2 (6 bases). CDR3 size: 19 residues. From germline, CDR1 is SGHTA and CDR2 FQGNSA. V was trimmed by 5 bases and J by 0 bases, leaving 26 bases between them. CDR3 loop: CASSPWPRGGTERSYEQYF. The CDR3 nucleotides read TGTGCCAGCAGCCCCTGGCCAAGAGGCGGGACGGAACGCTCCTACGAGCAGTACTTC.

The CDR3 loop reads CASSVGTPEKLFF. Here the CDR3 DNA reads TGTGCCAGCAGCGTGGGGACACCCGAAAAACTGTTTTTT. V gene TRBV5-6 combines with J gene TRBJ1-4, with D possibly matching TRBD1 (6 bases). Trimming pared 4 bases from V and 8 bases from J, leaving 12 bases between. The germline CDR1 and CDR2 sequences are SGHDT and YYEEEE. The length of the CDR3 is 13 residues.

The chain employs TRBV5-4 and TRBJ2-1; 12 positions agree with TRBD2. Germline CDR1 reads SGHNT; CDR2 reads YYREEE (reference sequence). Trimming removed 3 bases from V and 3 bases from J; junction bases left unmatched: 1. The CDR3 contains 15 residues. CDR3 residues: CASSWTSGIYNEQFF. CDR3 DNA sequence: TGTGCCAGCAGCTGGACTAGCGGGATCTACAATGAGCAGTTCTTC.

V usage is TRBV7-3 and J usage is TRBJ1-1; D might be TRBD1 (6 bases). Germline CDR1 and CDR2: SGHTA and FQGTGA. V lost 5 bases to trimming and J lost 6 bases, with 13 bases between them. This CDR3 is 13 amino acids long. The CDR3 region has the DNA TGTGCCAGCAGCCCTAAGGGGGACCCTGAAGCTTTCTTT. Translation: CASSPKGDPEAFF. The complete variable domain, with remaining parts taken from reference TRBV7-3 and TRBJ1-1, reads GAGVSQTPSNKVTEKGKYVELRCDPISGHTALYWYRQSLGQGPEFLIYFQGTGAADDSGLPNDRFFAVRPEGSVSTLKIQRTERGDSAVYLCASSPKGDPEAFFGQGTRLTVV.

The chain employs TRBV5-1 and TRBJ1-1; the match to TRBD1 covers 12 bases. Germline CDR1 is SGHRS and CDR2 is YFSETQ. V lost 5 bases to trimming and J lost 0 bases; unmatched junction nucleotides: 17. This CDR3 is 20 amino acids long. For the CDR3, the DNA is TGCGCCAGCAGATTCCAACCGATACCGGGACAGGGGGCTATGAACACTGAAGCTTTCTTT. Translated, it gives CASRFQPIPGQGAMNTEAFF.

This chain links TRBV5-1 with TRBJ2-3, with 13 bases lining up with TRBD2. CDR1 and CDR2 from the germline V gene are SGHRS and YFSETQ. Germline trimming cut 4 bases from V and 9 bases from J; bases unmatched to any gene: 14. The CDR3 spans 17 residues. In DNA, the CDR3 is TGCGCCAGCAGCGGATTACTAGCGGGAGGGCCTCCCAGGACGCAGTATTTT. Protein: CASSGLLAGGPPRTQYF.

V usage is TRBV2 and J usage is TRBJ2-7; D not resolved. This CDR3 has 10 residues. The germline gives CDR1 SNHLY, CDR2 FYNNEI. Trimming pared 7 bases from V and 3 bases from J, leaving 4 bases between. CDR3: CASTGYEQYF. The CDR3 DNA is TGTGCCAGCACCGGCTACGAGCAGTACTTC.